The TCR beta chain described here comes from a study of T-cell reconstitution after alpha-beta-depleted transplantation in children. General observations from the study: Reportedly, alpha-beta T cells present about two months post-transplant originated from several hundred expanded clones of graft origin. Most T-cell counts and diversity one year after the transplant came from T cells that were newly produced.

V dropped 3 bases and J dropped 1 base, with 9 bases sitting between them. The CDR3 totals 13 residues. CDR1 is SQVTM, CDR2 ANQGSEA, per germline. Remarks on this clonotype: What it binds is unknown.

Researchers prepared the TCRbeta library using unique molecular identifiers, the study reports. TCRdb recomputed calls from the PCR reads with MiXCR, one row per CDR3 protein. The table records approximately 250,000 distinct CDR3 sequences, about 23% of them present only once. This receptor was taken from a girl aged 2 to 10 with Fanconi anemia, due to receive a stem cell transplant. This chain joins TRBV29-1 and TRBJ2-5; D is undetermined. The specimen comprised PBMCs, sampled before TCRalphabeta/CD19-depleted stem cell transplant. In DNA form, the CDR3 reads TGCAGCGTTGAGGAGTGGACCCAAGAGACCCAGTACTTC. It yields the protein CSVEEWTQETQYF.